One sample yielded the 7 T cell receptor beta chains listed below, sequenced in a study of memory CD4+ T cells and cytomegalovirus serostatus. Data came from immunoSEQ multiplex PCR; TCRdb stores just in-frame clones and leaves some out. The sample holds 25,000 to 30,000 clones, about 76% seen once. The sort gate was single viable CD3+CD4+CD8-CD45RO+ cells for memory CD4+ T cells. The sequenced sample consisted of memory CD4+ T cells from blood. The receptor source for this set is an adult in good health and CMV-seronegative.

The chain has TRBV6-5 and TRBJ2-7; 11 nucleotides match TRBD2. CDR3 length equals 15 residues. After removal of 0 bases from V and 3 bases from J, the junction contained 1 base not matched to a gene. Germline CDR1 and CDR2: MNHEY and SVGAGI. The CDR3 region is CASSYSTSGNYEQYF. The CDR3 nucleotides read TGTGCCAGCAGTTACTCGACTAGCGGGAACTACGAGCAGTACTTC.

This chain uses TRBV6-5 with TRBJ1-4, with no clear D. Germline lookup yields CDR1 MNHEY and CDR2 SVGAGI. The CDR3 has 11 amino acids. V shed 2 bases and J shed 10 bases, with 5 bases lying between them. The CDR3 is CASSYLGKLFF. The CDR3 DNA reads as TGTGCCAGCAGTTACCTCGGAAAACTGTTTTTT.

V gene TRBV9 combines with J gene TRBJ2-3; 9 nucleotides line up with TRBD2. Germline V gene data show CDR1 as SGDLS and CDR2 as YYNGEE. J was trimmed by 1 base and V by 1 base; bases with no gene match: 4. This CDR3 has 16 amino acids. The CDR3 is CASSVMSSGGTDTQYF. The CDR3 DNA follows: TGTGCCAGCAGCGTAATGTCTAGCGGGGGCACAGATACGCAGTATTTT.

The gene calls are TRBV28 and TRBJ1-4; D gene unclear. Trimming took off 6 bases at V and 5 bases at J, with 16 bases between the two ends. Looked up from germline, CDR1 is MDHEN and CDR2 is SYDVKM. The CDR3 length is 15 residues. The chain's CDR3 is CASRARPPRNEKLFF. The DNA of the CDR3 is TGTGCCAGCAGGGCTAGGCCACCCCGAAATGAAAAACTGTTTTTT.

Details on this clone: Its ends do not fully match the called genes, so a read error is possible. V is TRBV7-9 and J is TRBJ1-3; D not resolved. Germline V CDR1 and CDR2: SEHNR, FQNEAQ (reference sequence). The CDR3 contains 14 residues. CDR3 sequence (DNA): TGTGCCAGCAGCTTCGAACAAGCTGGGAACACCATATATTTT. It specifies CASSFEQAGNTIYF. The variable domain in full, completed from reference TRBV7-9 and TRBJ1-3, reads DTGVSQNPRHKITKRGQNVTFRCDPISEHNRLYWYRQTLGQGPEFLTYFQNEAQLEKSRLLSDRFSAERPKGSFSTLEIQRTEQGDSAMYLCASSFEQAGNTIYFGEGSWLTVV.

The chain has TRBV6-1 and TRBJ1-1, with no clear D. The CDR3 totals 12 residues. Germline CDR1 MNHNS, CDR2 SASEGT. Trimming took 7 bases from V and 7 from J, leaving 13 bases between them. In DNA form, the CDR3 reads TGTGCCAGCACCATGCAGGCCTTTGAAGCTTTCTTT. This codes for CASTMQAFEAFF.

The rearrangement uses TRBV27 and TRBJ2-3; 11 bases fit TRBD2. Germline CDR1 reads MNHEY; CDR2 reads SMNVEV (reference sequence). J lost 5 bases, V lost 5 bases, and 9 bases had no gene match. The CDR3 length is 16 residues. The CDR3 region is CASSRPLAGVEDTQYF. In DNA form, the CDR3 reads TGTGCCAGCAGTCGCCCACTAGCGGGAGTCGAAGATACGCAGTATTTT.